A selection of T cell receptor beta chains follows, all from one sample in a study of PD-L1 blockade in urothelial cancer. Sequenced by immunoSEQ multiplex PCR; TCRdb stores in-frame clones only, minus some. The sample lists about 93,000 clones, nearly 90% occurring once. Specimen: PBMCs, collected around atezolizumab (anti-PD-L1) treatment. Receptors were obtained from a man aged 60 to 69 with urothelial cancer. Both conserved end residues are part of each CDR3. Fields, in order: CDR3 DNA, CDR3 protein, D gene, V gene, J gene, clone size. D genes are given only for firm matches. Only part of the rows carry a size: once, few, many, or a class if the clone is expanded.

TGTGCCAGCAGCGGACAGGCCAATCAGCCCCAGCATTTT	CASSGQANQPQHF	TRBD1	TRBV6-5	TRBJ1-5	NA
TGTGCCAGCAGTGGAAGACAGAAGGAAGAGACCCAGTACTTC	CASSGRQKEETQYF	NA	TRBV25-1	TRBJ2-5	NA
TGTGCCAGCAGCCCCGGGACAGACACAGATACGCAGTATTTT	CASSPGTDTDTQYF	TRBD1	TRBV5-4	TRBJ2-3	once
TGCGCCAGCAGCTTGCGTACAGATCTAATTCGGCCAGGAGGCGGGGAGCTGTTTTTT	CASSLRTDLIRPGGGELFF	NA	TRBV5-1	TRBJ2-2	NA
TGTGCCAGCAGCCTAAGACAGCCCATGAACACTGAAGCTTTCTTT	CASSLRQPMNTEAFF	NA	TRBV27	TRBJ1-1	NA
TGTGCCAGCAGCCTTGACACTGCTACCGGGGAGCTGTTTTTT	CASSLDTATGELFF	NA	TRBV2	TRBJ2-2	NA
TGTGCCAGTAGTCATCGACTGCTCTCTGGGGCCAACGTCCTGACTTTC	CASSHRLLSGANVLTF	NA	TRBV19	TRBJ2-6	NA
TGTGCCAGCAGCGTTTTAAGTGGGACAGGGGATCAGCCCCAGCATTTT	CASSVLSGTGDQPQHF	TRBD1	TRBV9	TRBJ1-5	NA
TGTGCCAGCAACTCTCTAGCGGGGGGTAAAGAGACCCAGTACTTC	CASNSLAGGKETQYF	TRBD2	TRBV9	TRBJ2-5	NA
TGTGCCAGCAGCCAAGACTTCGTAATGAACACTGAAGCTTTCTTT	CASSQDFVMNTEAFF	NA	TRBV14	TRBJ1-1	few
TGTGCCAGCAGCCTAAGGATCGGGACAACCGGGCTGCAGTATTTT	CASSLRIGTTGLQYF	NA	TRBV7-2	TRBJ2-3	NA
TGTGCCAGCAGCGTCCTTGGGGGATCCGGGGGGAAACCCTACGAGCAGTACTTC	CASSVLGGSGGKPYEQYF	TRBD2	TRBV28	TRBJ2-7	NA
TGTGCCAGCAGCCCGACTAGCGGGGCTCCCGGTGAGCAGTTCTTC	CASSPTSGAPGEQFF	TRBD2	TRBV7-3	TRBJ2-1	NA
TGTGCCAGCAGGTCCGGGACAGTTACCGGGGAGCTGTTTTTT	CASRSGTVTGELFF	TRBD1	TRBV7-3	TRBJ2-2	NA
TGTGCCAGCTCACCAACGCAACAGGCCAAGCACGAGCAGTACTTC	CASSPTQQAKHEQYF	NA	TRBV18	TRBJ2-7	few
TGTGCCAGTAGTAAAGGGGCTGGCCGTTTCTCCTACGAGCAGTACTTC	CASSKGAGRFSYEQYF	NA	TRBV19	TRBJ2-7	NA
TGTGCCAGCAATACCAGTTCGTGGCAGGTTAGCAATCAGCCCCAGCATTTT	CASNTSSWQVSNQPQHF	NA	TRBV21-1	TRBJ1-5	once
TGTGCCAGCAGCTCCCTAGCAGAGGGAGGTTACGAGCAGTACTTC	CASSSLAEGGYEQYF	NA	TRBV7-9	TRBJ2-7	NA
TGCGCCAGCAGTCAATCAGCGACTAGCGGGGGGGCCGTCGAGACCCAGTACTTC	CASSQSATSGGAVETQYF	TRBD2	TRBV23-1	TRBJ2-5	NA
TGCGCCAGCAGCTGGGCTAGCGCCTACACAGATACGCAGTATTTT	CASSWASAYTDTQYF	NA	TRBV5-1	TRBJ2-3	NA
TGTGCCAGCAGCTTAGAAGACAGGAGCTATGGCTACACCTTC	CASSLEDRSYGYTF	NA	TRBV7-8	TRBJ1-2	NA
TGTGCCAGCAGCTCTGGATGGGGCAACGAGCAGTACTTC	CASSSGWGNEQYF	NA	TRBV11-1	TRBJ2-7	NA
TGTGCCAGCAGGCCAGGGGGCCAAGAGACCCAGTACTTC	CASRPGGQETQYF	TRBD1	TRBV7-2	TRBJ2-5	NA
TGTGCCAGTAGTCAAGGGACAGGGGGCCGCGTCTACACCTTC	CASSQGTGGRVYTF	TRBD1	TRBV19	TRBJ1-2	NA
TGTGCCAGAAGCGGGGGGACGGGATGGGAGACCCAGTACTTC	CARSGGTGWETQYF	NA	TRBV5-3	TRBJ2-5	NA
TGCGCCAGCAGACGGCAGGGTTCGGAAAAACTGTTTTTT	CASRRQGSEKLFF	NA	TRBV4-1	TRBJ1-4	NA
TGTGCCAGCTCACCGGGGAGACCATCGGGTCTCGCCGGGGATACGCAGTATTTT	CASSPGRPSGLAGDTQYF	NA	TRBV18	TRBJ2-3	NA
TGCAGCCTACGGACTAGCGGATCCTACGAGCAGTACTTC	CSLRTSGSYEQYF	TRBD2	TRBV29-1	TRBJ2-7	once
TGTGCCAGCAGTTACCCAACAGGGGTAGCTTTCTTT	CASSYPTGVAFF	TRBD1	TRBV6-5	TRBJ1-1	NA
TGTGCCAGCAGTCGGGTAGGGAACACTGAAGCTTTCTTT	CASSRVGNTEAFF	NA	TRBV6-1	TRBJ1-1	NA
TGTGCCAGCAGTTACTCCGCGATCCCCCCGAATGAAAAACTGTTTTTT	CASSYSAIPPNEKLFF	NA	TRBV6-5	TRBJ1-4	once
TGTGCCAGCAGCTTGGCCACGTCGGGGGGGCAGATTCAGTACTTC	CASSLATSGGQIQYF	TRBD2	TRBV5-4	TRBJ2-5	NA
TGTGCCAGCAGCTTATACGCGGGAGGTACCATTATTCAGTACTTC	CASSLYAGGTIIQYF	TRBD2	TRBV7-2	TRBJ2-4	NA
TGTGCCAGCAGCCACTTATTATCGTGGGCCCCCGGGAACACCGGGGAGCTGTTTTTT	CASSHLLSWAPGNTGELFF	NA	TRBV11-2	TRBJ2-2	once
TGTGCCAGCAGCCCGACTGCGGGAGGGAAGTCCTACGAGCAGTACTTC	CASSPTAGGKSYEQYF	TRBD2	TRBV7-3	TRBJ2-7	NA
TGTGCCAGCAGTTACGGGACAGCGGCCACAGTCTTC	CASSYGTAATVF	TRBD1	TRBV6-5	TRBJ2-1	NA
TGCGCCAGCAGCCAATCAACTCTGGGGGGTGAAAAACTGTTTTTT	CASSQSTLGGEKLFF	NA	TRBV4-3	TRBJ1-4	once
TGTGCCACCAGCAGAGATTCAGGCTACGAGCAGTACTTC	CATSRDSGYEQYF	NA	TRBV15	TRBJ2-7	NA
TGTGCCAGCAGGGGGGCTAGCGGGAGGGTAACCGAGCAGTACTTC	CASRGASGRVTEQYF	TRBD2	TRBV6-5	TRBJ2-7	NA
TGTGCCTGGCGGGCTAGCGGGACCTACGAGCAGTACTTC	CAWRASGTYEQYF	TRBD2	TRBV30	TRBJ2-7	NA
TGTGCCAGCAGCCCCAGGCGGGACAATGAGCAGTTCTTC	CASSPRRDNEQFF	NA	TRBV9	TRBJ2-1	NA
TGTGCCAGCAGCTTAGATAGAATGAACACTGAAGCTTTCTTT	CASSLDRMNTEAFF	NA	TRBV7-9	TRBJ1-1	NA
TGTGCCAGCAGCCAGATCTCGCTAGCGGGAGGGGCCGAGCAGTACTTC	CASSQISLAGGAEQYF	TRBD2	TRBV4-2	TRBJ2-7	NA
TGTGCCAGCAGCCATCCCCTACAGGTCAGGGAGGGTAGAGCCTACGAGCAGTACTTC	CASSHPLQVREGRAYEQYF	NA	TRBV21-1	TRBJ2-7	NA
TGCGCCAGCAGCTCCACTAGCGGGAGGGCGGATACGCAGTATTTT	CASSSTSGRADTQYF	TRBD2	TRBV5-1	TRBJ2-3	NA
TGTGCCAGCAGTGGGACAATCTATGGCTACACCTTC	CASSGTIYGYTF	NA	TRBV6-1	TRBJ1-2	NA
TGTGCCAGCTCTCCGGGACAGGGTAAGGGCTACGAGCAGTACTTC	CASSPGQGKGYEQYF	TRBD1	TRBV18	TRBJ2-7	NA
TGTGCCAGCAGTGTCGACCGGGACAGAAGCTACTATGGCTACACCTTC	CASSVDRDRSYYGYTF	TRBD1	TRBV2	TRBJ1-2	NA
TGTGCCATCAGTGACGCACAGGGGGCTAACGAGGAAAAACTGTTTTTT	CAISDAQGANEEKLFF	TRBD1	TRBV10-3	TRBJ1-4	NA
TGTGCCAGCAGCTTAGCTGCCGGGACCCAGTACTTC	CASSLAAGTQYF	NA	TRBV7-2	TRBJ2-5	NA